Given below is one T cell receptor (beta chain) in context. Antigen unknown. Time point noted: baseline, week 1 (first vaccination visit). As for treatment: pre-vaccination baseline after standard-of-care therapy. Astrocytomas that were new, WHO grade 3 or 4, IDH1-mutant and ATRX-lost were present in the donors. Only in-frame clones appear in the TCRdb table, and some are missing; sequencing was by immunoSEQ multiplex PCR. The profile shows fewer than 65,000 clones, 60% to 85% of them singletons. The data were obtained in a study of a mutant IDH1 vaccine in newly diagnosed glioma. Across the whole study: Before enrollment, the patients had been treated with radiotherapy alone, temozolomide alone, or both together. Most of them had received both.

This CDR3 region has 15 residues. CDR1 and CDR2 (germline): SGHRS, YFSETQ. The V and J ends lost 7 bases and 6 bases, in that order; junction bases with no gene match: 11. Study-wide results and limits: Pseudoprogression appeared independent of alterations in top peripheral clonotypes.

The rearrangement uses TRBV5-1 and TRBJ2-2, with 8 nucleotides matching TRBD2. The material sequenced was PBMCs, taken from a glioma patient treated with radiotherapy, temozolomide or both. This clonotype was sampled from a woman in her forties with glioma. CDR3 region: CASGSLRGGAGELFF. The CDR3 DNA sequence: TGCGCCAGCGGGTCCCTACGGGGGGGCGCCGGGGAGCTGTTTTTT.